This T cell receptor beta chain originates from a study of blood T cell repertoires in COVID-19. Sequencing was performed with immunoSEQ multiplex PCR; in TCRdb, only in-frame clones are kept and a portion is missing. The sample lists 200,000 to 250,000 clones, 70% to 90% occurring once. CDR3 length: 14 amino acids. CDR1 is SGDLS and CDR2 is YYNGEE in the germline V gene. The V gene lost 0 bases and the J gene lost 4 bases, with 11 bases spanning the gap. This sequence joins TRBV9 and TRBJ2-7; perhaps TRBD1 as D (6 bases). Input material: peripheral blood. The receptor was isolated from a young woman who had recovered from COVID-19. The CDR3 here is CASSVDGQGYEQYF. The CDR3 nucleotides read TGTGCCAGCAGCGTAGATGGGCAGGGGTACGAGCAGTACTTC. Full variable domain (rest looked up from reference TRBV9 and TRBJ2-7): DSGVTQTPKHLITATGQRVTLRCSPRSGDLSVYWYQQSLDQGLQFLIQYYNGEERAKGNILERFSAQQFPDLHSELNLSSLELGDSALYFCASSVDGQGYEQYFGPGTRLTVT.